The rows below give T cell receptor beta chains drawn from one sample of a study of Graves' ophthalmopathy and Graves' hyperthyroidism. TCRdb re-called the multiplex PCR reads through MiXCR, storing one row per CDR3 protein. The data show about 210,000 distinct CDR3 sequences, with less than 30% seen just once and approximately 9.6% held by the top ten. Sequenced sample: peripheral blood. These receptor sequences come from a man aged 45-65 years with Graves' ophthalmopathy. The CDR3 runs from the conserved cysteine through the conserved F or W. Fields, in order: clone size, V gene, J gene, D gene, CDR3 protein, CDR3 DNA. The D gene is left open where the match is weak. A clone size is listed for some rows: how often the clone was seen (once, few, many), or a class if it is expanded.

>many|TRBV20-1|TRBJ1-5|TRBD1
CSARVHGAGGDQPQHF
TGCAGTGCTAGAGTACACGGCGCAGGGGGCGATCAGCCCCAGCATTTT
>many|TRBV27|TRBJ2-7|-
CASSPLPGTGRIYEQYF
TGTGCCAGCAGTCCCCTCCCTGGGACTGGCCGCATTTACGAGCAGTACTTC
>-|TRBV15|TRBJ2-7|-
CATSRDLETAPYEQYF
TGTGCCACCAGCAGAGATCTGGAGACAGCTCCCTACGAGCAGTACTTC
>many|TRBV11-2|TRBJ2-7|-
CASSPFLGTYEQYF
TGTGCCAGCAGCCCCTTCCTCGGAACCTACGAGCAGTACTTC
>many|TRBV12-5|TRBJ1-5|TRBD1
CASGWTGGDNQPQHF
TGTGCTAGTGGTTGGACAGGCGGGGATAATCAGCCCCAGCATTTT
>many|TRBV7-2|TRBJ1-1|-
CASSFSGRWGNTEAFF
TGTGCCAGCAGCTTTAGCGGGCGGTGGGGGAACACTGAAGCTTTCTTT
>many|TRBV28|TRBJ2-1|-
CASSLMGGNEQFF
TGTGCCAGCAGTTTAATGGGGGGCAATGAGCAGTTCTTC
>many|TRBV28|TRBJ1-5|TRBD1
CASSSPGLGQGAFGNQPQHF
TGTGCCAGCAGTTCGCCGGGTTTGGGACAGGGGGCATTTGGCAATCAGCCCCAGCATTTT
>many|TRBV6-5|TRBJ1-2|TRBD1
CASRGDRDIGGYGYTF
TGTGCCAGCAGGGGCGACAGGGATATTGGAGGCTATGGCTACACCTTC
>-|TRBV19|TRBJ2-5|-
CASSQGGGAPETQYF
TGTGCCAGCTCACAAGGGGGGGGGGCCCCAGAGACCCAGTACTTC
>-|TRBV6-1|TRBJ1-5|-
CASTGGRGGNQPQHF
TGTGCCAGCACCGGCGGCAGGGGAGGCAATCAGCCCCAGCATTTT
>many|TRBV3-1|TRBJ1-5|-
CASSSDSRGPQHF
TGTGCCAGCAGTTCCGACAGCCGGGGGCCCCAGCATTTT
>many|TRBV4-1|TRBJ1-2|-
CASSQSDQGEHGYTF
TGCGCCAGCAGCCAATCGGATCAGGGAGAACATGGCTACACCTTC
>many|TRBV27|TRBJ1-5|-
CASSLSPGQPQHF
TGTGCCAGCAGTTTATCGCCGGGACAGCCCCAGCATTTT
>many|TRBV10-3|TRBJ2-7|-
CAISETAGEQYF
TGTGCCATCAGTGAAACCGCGGGCGAGCAGTACTTC
>many|TRBV4-1|TRBJ1-5|-
CASSPGRDNQPQHF
TGCGCCAGCAGCCCGGGGCGGGACAATCAGCCCCAGCATTTT
>many|TRBV24-1|TRBJ1-2|TRBD1
CATSDASGTGYGYTF
TGTGCCACCAGTGATGCATCCGGGACAGGTTATGGCTACACCTTC
>-|TRBV28|TRBJ2-5|-
CASSFQDLGPRETQYF
TGTGCCAGCAGTTTTCAGGATTTGGGGCCTCGGGAGACCCAGTACTTC
>many|TRBV6-5|TRBJ1-1|-
CASSWRHFEEAFF
TGTGCCAGCAGTTGGCGCCACTTCGAGGAAGCTTTCTTT
>-|TRBV7-3|TRBJ2-5|TRBD1
CASSLGQGIDETQYF
TGTGCCAGCAGCTTAGGACAGGGGATTGACGAGACCCAGTACTTC
>many|TRBV28|TRBJ2-1|TRBD1
CASRWTGENEQFF
TGTGCCAGCAGATGGACAGGGGAGAATGAGCAGTTCTTC
>many|TRBV6-2/TRBV6-3|TRBJ1-1|-
CASIGVHTEAFF
TGTGCCAGCATCGGGGTACACACTGAAGCTTTCTTT
>-|TRBV7-2|TRBJ1-2|-
CASSRNGLRGGYTF
TGTGCCAGCAGCCGTAACGGACTGCGCGGGGGCTACACCTTC
>many|TRBV7-9|TRBJ2-2|-
CASSFDSGYTGELFF
TGTGCCAGCAGCTTTGACTCCGGCTACACCGGGGAGCTGTTTTTT
>-|TRBV6-2/TRBV6-3|TRBJ2-7|-
CASSYGSADEQYF
TGTGCCAGCAGTTACGGTTCGGCGGACGAGCAGTACTTC
>-|TRBV20-1|TRBJ1-2|-
CSATGRNYGYTF
TGCAGTGCGACCGGTCGAAACTATGGCTACACCTTC
>many|TRBV12-5|TRBJ2-7|-
CASGFRGDEQYF
TGTGCTAGTGGTTTTCGAGGAGACGAGCAGTACTTC
>many|TRBV6-1|TRBJ1-1|-
CASGGAFGGAFF
TGTGCCAGCGGGGGGGCCTTCGGCGGGGCTTTCTTT
>many|TRBV6-4|TRBJ2-2|TRBD2
CASTGLAGVRNTGELFF
TGTGCCAGCACTGGACTAGCGGGAGTCCGAAACACCGGGGAGCTGTTTTTT
>many|TRBV28|TRBJ1-1|-
CASRLGVMNTEAFF
TGTGCCAGCAGGCTTGGAGTCATGAACACTGAAGCTTTCTTT
>many|TRBV5-1|TRBJ2-2|-
CASSPDLAGELFF
TGCGCCAGCAGCCCTGACCTCGCCGGGGAGCTGTTTTTT
>-|TRBV6-2/TRBV6-3|TRBJ2-6|-
CASSYPPDGGLLSGANVLTF
TGTGCCAGCAGTTACCCACCAGATGGGGGCCTCCTCTCTGGGGCCAACGTCCTGACTTTC
>-|TRBV30|TRBJ1-5|-
CAWTSRDDQPQHF
TGTGCCTGGACCAGCAGGGACGATCAGCCCCAGCATTTT